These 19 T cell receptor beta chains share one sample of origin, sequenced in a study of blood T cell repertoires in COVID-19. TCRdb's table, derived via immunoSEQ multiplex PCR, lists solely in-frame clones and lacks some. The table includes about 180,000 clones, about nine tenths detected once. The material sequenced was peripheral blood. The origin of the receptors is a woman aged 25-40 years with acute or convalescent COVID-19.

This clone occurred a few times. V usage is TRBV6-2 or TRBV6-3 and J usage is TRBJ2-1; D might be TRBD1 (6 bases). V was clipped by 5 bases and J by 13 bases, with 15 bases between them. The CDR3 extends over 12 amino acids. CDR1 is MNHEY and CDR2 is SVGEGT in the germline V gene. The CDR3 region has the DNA TGTGCCAGCAGTGACCCCTGGGGACATCAGTTCTTC. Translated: CASSDPWGHQFF.

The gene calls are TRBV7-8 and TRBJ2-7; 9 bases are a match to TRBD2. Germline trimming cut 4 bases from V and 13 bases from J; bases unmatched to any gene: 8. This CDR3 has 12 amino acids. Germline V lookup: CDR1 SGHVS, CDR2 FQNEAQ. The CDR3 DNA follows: TGTGCCAGCAGCTCAATAGCGGGAGCAAAATACTTC. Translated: CASSSIAGAKYF.

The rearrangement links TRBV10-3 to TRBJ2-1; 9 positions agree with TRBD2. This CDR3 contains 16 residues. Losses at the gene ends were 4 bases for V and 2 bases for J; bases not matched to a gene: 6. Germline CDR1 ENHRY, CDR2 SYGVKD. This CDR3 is CAISAARGRAYNEQFF. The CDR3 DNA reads TGTGCCATCAGTGCGGCGCGCGGGAGGGCCTACAATGAGCAGTTCTTC.

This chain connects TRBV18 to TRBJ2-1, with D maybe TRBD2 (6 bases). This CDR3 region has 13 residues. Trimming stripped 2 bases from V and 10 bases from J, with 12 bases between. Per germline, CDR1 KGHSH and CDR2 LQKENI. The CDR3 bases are TGTGCCAGCTCACCAGTTAGCGGAGACGAGCAGTTCTTC. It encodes CASSPVSGDEQFF. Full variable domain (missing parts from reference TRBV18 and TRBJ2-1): NAGVMQNPRHLVRRRGQEARLRCSPMKGHSHVYWYRQLPEEGLKFMVYLQKENIIDESGMPKERFSAEFPKEGPSILRIQQVVRGDSAAYFCASSPVSGDEQFFGPGTRLTVL.

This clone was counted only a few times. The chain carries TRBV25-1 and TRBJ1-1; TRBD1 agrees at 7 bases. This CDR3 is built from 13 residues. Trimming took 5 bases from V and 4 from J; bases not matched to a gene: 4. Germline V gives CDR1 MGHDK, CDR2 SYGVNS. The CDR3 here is CASSLTGPTEAFF. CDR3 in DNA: TGTGCCAGCAGTCTGACAGGGCCCACTGAAGCTTTCTTT.

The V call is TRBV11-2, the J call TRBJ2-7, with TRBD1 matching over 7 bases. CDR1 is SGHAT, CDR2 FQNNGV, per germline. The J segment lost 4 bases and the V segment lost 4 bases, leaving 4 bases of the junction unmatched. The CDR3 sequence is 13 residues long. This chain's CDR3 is CASSWGQMYEQYF. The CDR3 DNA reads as TGTGCCAGCAGCTGGGGACAGATGTACGAGCAGTACTTC.

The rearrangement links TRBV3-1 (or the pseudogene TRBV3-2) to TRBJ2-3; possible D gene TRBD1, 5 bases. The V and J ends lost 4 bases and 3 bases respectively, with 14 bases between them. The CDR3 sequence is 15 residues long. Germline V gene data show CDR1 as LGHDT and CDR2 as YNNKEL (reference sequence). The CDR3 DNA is TGTGCCAGCAGCCCGGGCGGACATTTGACAGATACGCAGTATTTT. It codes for CASSPGGHLTDTQYF.

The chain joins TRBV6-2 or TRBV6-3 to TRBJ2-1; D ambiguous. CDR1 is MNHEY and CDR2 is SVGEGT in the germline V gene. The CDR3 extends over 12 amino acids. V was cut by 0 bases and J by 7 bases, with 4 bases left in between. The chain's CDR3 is CASSYSPNEQFF. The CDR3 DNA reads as TGTGCCAGCAGTTACTCCCCTAATGAGCAGTTCTTC.

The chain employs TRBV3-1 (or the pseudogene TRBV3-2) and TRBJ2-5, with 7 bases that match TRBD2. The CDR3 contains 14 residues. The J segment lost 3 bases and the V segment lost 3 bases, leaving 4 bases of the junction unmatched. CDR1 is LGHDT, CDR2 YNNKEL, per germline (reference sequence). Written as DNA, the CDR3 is TGTGCCAGCAGCCAGCAGGGAGGGGAAGAGACCCAGTACTTC. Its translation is CASSQQGGEETQYF.

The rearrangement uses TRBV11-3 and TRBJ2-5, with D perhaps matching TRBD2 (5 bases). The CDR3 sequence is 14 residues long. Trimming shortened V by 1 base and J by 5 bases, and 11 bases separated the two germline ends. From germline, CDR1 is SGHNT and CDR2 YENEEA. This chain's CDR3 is CASSLGGSGETQYF. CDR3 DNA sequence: TGTGCCAGCAGCTTAGGAGGGAGTGGGGAGACCCAGTACTTC.

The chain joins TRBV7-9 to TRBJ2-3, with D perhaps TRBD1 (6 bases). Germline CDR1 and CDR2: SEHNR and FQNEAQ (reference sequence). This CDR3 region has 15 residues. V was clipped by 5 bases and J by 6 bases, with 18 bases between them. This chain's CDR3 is CASSARGGDGDTQYF. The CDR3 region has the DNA TGTGCCAGCAGCGCCCGAGGGGGTGATGGGGATACGCAGTATTTT.

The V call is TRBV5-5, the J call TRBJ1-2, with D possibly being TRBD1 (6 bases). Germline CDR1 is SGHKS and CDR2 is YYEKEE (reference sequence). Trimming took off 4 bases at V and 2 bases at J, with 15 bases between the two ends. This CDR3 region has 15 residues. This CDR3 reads CASSEGTSLNYGYTF. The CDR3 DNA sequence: TGTGCCAGCAGCGAGGGGACATCTTTAAACTATGGCTACACCTTC. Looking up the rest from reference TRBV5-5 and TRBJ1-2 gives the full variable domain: DAGVTQSPTHLIKTRGQQVTLRCSPISGHKSVSWYQQVLGQGPQFIFQYYEKEERGRGNFPDRFSARQFPNYSSELNVNALLLGDSALYLCASSEGTSLNYGYTFGSGTRLTVV.

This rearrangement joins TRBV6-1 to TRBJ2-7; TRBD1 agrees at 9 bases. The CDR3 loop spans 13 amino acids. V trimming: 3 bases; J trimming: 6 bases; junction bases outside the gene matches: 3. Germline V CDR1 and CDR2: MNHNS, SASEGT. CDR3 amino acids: CASSDGTGLEQYF. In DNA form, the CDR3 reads TGTGCCAGCAGTGACGGGACAGGGCTCGAGCAGTACTTC.

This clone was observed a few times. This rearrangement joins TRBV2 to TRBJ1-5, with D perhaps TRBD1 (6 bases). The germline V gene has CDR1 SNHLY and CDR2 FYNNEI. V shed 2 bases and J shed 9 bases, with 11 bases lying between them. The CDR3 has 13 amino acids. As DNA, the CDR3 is TGTGCCAGCAGTGAAAGGGGGATATGGCCCCAGCATTTT. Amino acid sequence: CASSERGIWPQHF. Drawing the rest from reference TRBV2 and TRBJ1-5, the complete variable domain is EPEVTQTPSHQVTQMGQEVILRCVPISNHLYFYWYRQILGQKVEFLVSFYNNEISEKSEIFDDQFSVERPDGSNFTLKIRSTKLEDSAMYFCASSERGIWPQHFGDGTRLSIL.

The DNA of the CDR3 is TGTGCCAGCAGTGAGTCGGGGAGAGCAGATACGCAGTATTTT. This gives the protein CASSESGRADTQYF. The rearrangement joins TRBV6-1 to TRBJ2-3, with D possibly matching TRBD2 (5 bases). The ends were cut back, 3 bases at V and 4 bases at J, with 11 bases in the middle. This CDR3 has 14 residues. Germline CDR1 and CDR2: MNHNS and SASEGT.

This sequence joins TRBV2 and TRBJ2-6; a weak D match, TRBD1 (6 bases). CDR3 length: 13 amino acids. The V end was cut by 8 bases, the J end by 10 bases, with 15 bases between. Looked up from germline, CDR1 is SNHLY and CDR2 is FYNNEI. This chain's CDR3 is CASCRDNYNVLTF. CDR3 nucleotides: TGTGCCAGCTGCCGGGACAACTATAACGTCCTGACTTTC.

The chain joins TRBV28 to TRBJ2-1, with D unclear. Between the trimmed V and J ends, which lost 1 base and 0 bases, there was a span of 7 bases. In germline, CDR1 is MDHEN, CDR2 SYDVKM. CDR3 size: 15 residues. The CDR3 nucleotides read TGTGCCAGCAGTTTATCCCCGAGCTCCTACAATGAGCAGTTCTTC. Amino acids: CASSLSPSSYNEQFF. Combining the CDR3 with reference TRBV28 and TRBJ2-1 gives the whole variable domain DVKVTQSSRYLVKRTGEKVFLECVQDMDHENMFWYRQDPGLGLRLIYFSYDVKMKEKGDIPEGYSVSREKKERFSLILESASTNQTSMYLCASSLSPSSYNEQFFGPGTRLTVL.

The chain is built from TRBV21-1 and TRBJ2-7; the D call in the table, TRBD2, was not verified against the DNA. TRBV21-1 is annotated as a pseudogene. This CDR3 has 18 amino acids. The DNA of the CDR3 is TGTGCCAGCAGCAAAACATTCCCCTACCGACTAGCTCATTACGAGCAGTACTTC. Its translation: CASSKTFPYRLAHYEQYF.

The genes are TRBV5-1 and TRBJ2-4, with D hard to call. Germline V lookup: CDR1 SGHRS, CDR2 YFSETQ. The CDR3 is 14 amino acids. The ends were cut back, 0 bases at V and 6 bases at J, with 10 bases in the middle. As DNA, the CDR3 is TGCGCCAGCAGCTTGGATTTTTACTCAAACATTCAGTACTTC. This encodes CASSLDFYSNIQYF.